A single sample is the source of the 28 T cell receptor beta chains below, sequenced in a study of blood T cell repertoires in COVID-19. TCRdb keeps only in-frame clones here, not all; method: immunoSEQ multiplex PCR. The profile shows around 280,000 clones, about 88% of them singletons. The sequencing input was peripheral blood. These receptors were obtained from a woman aged 25-40 years with COVID-19, enrolled during active disease.

Comment on this clone: The same CDR3 is also encoded by other DNA sequences in this sample. V usage is TRBV12-5 and J usage is TRBJ2-5; TRBD1 matches 7 bases. Germline CDR1 is LGHNT and CDR2 is FRNRAP. There are 13 residues in the CDR3. J lost 4 bases, V lost 1 base, and 0 bases had no gene match. CDR3 region: CASGLGQGETQYF. CDR3 in DNA: TGTGCTAGTGGTTTGGGACAGGGAGAGACCCAGTACTTC. Using reference TRBV12-5 and TRBJ2-5 for the parts outside the CDR3, the full variable domain is DARVTQTPRHKVTEMGQEVTMRCQPILGHNTVFWYRQTMMQGLELLAYFRNRAPLDDSGMPKDRFSAEMPDATLATLKIQPSEPRDSAVYFCASGLGQGETQYFGPGTRLLVL.

The V gene is TRBV2, the J gene TRBJ2-1, with a weak D call TRBD1 (5 bases). Germline V gives CDR1 SNHLY, CDR2 FYNNEI. Trimming removed 4 bases at V and 4 bases at J, with 14 bases between. CDR3 length equals 15 residues. This chain's CDR3 is CASSADSSWYNEQFF. Here the CDR3 DNA reads TGTGCCAGCAGTGCCGACAGCTCCTGGTACAATGAGCAGTTCTTC. Complete variable domain (other parts from reference TRBV2 and TRBJ2-1): EPEVTQTPSHQVTQMGQEVILRCVPISNHLYFYWYRQILGQKVEFLVSFYNNEISEKSEIFDDQFSVERPDGSNFTLKIRSTKLEDSAMYFCASSADSSWYNEQFFGPGTRLTVL.

The genes are TRBV7-9 and TRBJ1-1; D is undetermined. CDR1 is SEHNR, CDR2 FQNEAQ, per germline (reference sequence). The V end lost 1 base, the J end lost 1 base, and 7 bases lay between the germline ends. The length of the CDR3 is 14 residues. CDR3: CASSLVMANTEAFF. For the CDR3, the DNA is TGTGCCAGCAGCTTAGTGATGGCGAACACTGAAGCTTTCTTT.

The count of this clone is one. This chain links TRBV2 with TRBJ2-1, with a tentative D call TRBD1 (6 bases). Trimming stripped 4 bases from V and 9 bases from J, with 13 bases between. Germline CDR1 and CDR2: SNHLY and FYNNEI. The CDR3 totals 13 residues. This CDR3 is CASSVAQGSEQFF. The CDR3, as DNA: TGTGCCAGCAGTGTCGCACAGGGAAGTGAGCAGTTCTTC.

The CDR3 nucleotides read TGCGCCAGCAGCCAAGATCTAGGACAGGGTCTCTTCAACTATGGCTACACCTTC. This encodes CASSQDLGQGLFNYGYTF. The V gene is TRBV4-1, the J gene TRBJ1-2, with 8 bases that match TRBD1. V lost 0 bases, J lost 2 bases, and 11 bases stayed unmatched. Germline V gene lookup returns CDR1 MGHRA and CDR2 YSYEKL. The CDR3 has 18 residues.

This chain uses TRBV30 with TRBJ1-2; perhaps TRBD1 as D (6 bases). This CDR3 is built from 13 residues. The V end lost 0 bases, the J end lost 7 bases, and 12 bases lay between the germline ends. In germline, CDR1 is GTSNPN, CDR2 SVGIG (reference sequence). The CDR3, as DNA: TGTGCCTGGAGTGTACGACAGGATCGTGGCTACACCTTC. Translating gives CAWSVRQDRGYTF.

The rearrangement joins TRBV21-1 to TRBJ2-7; no check of the table's D call, TRBD1, against the DNA was made. TRBV21-1 is deemed a pseudogene. The CDR3 covers 13 residues. Written as DNA, the CDR3 is TGTGCCAGCAGCAATTTGACAGACTACGAGCAGTACTTC. Its translation is CASSNLTDYEQYF.

This sequence joins TRBV7-6 and TRBJ2-7; D may be TRBD1 (5 bases). This CDR3 is 15 amino acids long. V was cut by 4 bases and J by 2 bases, with 15 bases left in between. CDR1 SGHVS and CDR2 FNYEAQ come from the germline V gene. CDR3 region: CASSSPPQGTYEQYF. CDR3 bases: TGTGCCAGCAGCTCACCACCTCAGGGAACCTACGAGCAGTACTTC.

V gene TRBV29-1 combines with J gene TRBJ2-3; D may be TRBD2 (5 bases). With 7 bases removed from V and 4 bases from J, the gap between germline ends came to 15 bases. Germline CDR1 reads SQVTM; CDR2 reads ANQGSEA. The CDR3 loop spans 13 amino acids. The CDR3 spells CSGGPLVPDTQYF. The CDR3 DNA follows: TGCAGCGGCGGGCCGCTGGTCCCAGATACGCAGTATTTT.

V gene TRBV19 combines with J gene TRBJ2-7, with 12 bases that match TRBD2. Germline V gives CDR1 LNHDA, CDR2 SQIVND (reference sequence). CDR3 length: 16 residues. After removal of 4 bases from V and 7 bases from J, the junction contained 11 bases not matched to a gene. CDR3 loop: CASSTLRLAGGIEQYF. In nucleotides, the CDR3 is TGTGCCAGTAGTACCCTCCGGCTAGCGGGAGGGATAGAGCAGTACTTC. Supplemented by reference TRBV19 and TRBJ2-7, the full variable domain reads DGGITQSPKYLFRKEGQNVTLSCEQNLNHDAMYWYRQDPGQGLRLIYYSQIVNDFQKGDIAEGYSVSREKKESFPLTVTSAQKNPTAFYLCASSTLRLAGGIEQYFGPGTRLTVT.

The chain couples TRBV7-9 to TRBJ1-1; D perhaps matches TRBD1 (5 bases). This CDR3 has 13 residues. CDR1 is SEHNR, CDR2 FQNEAQ, per germline (reference sequence). V was pared by 3 bases and J by 4 bases, with 9 bases between. The CDR3 region is CASSLGPLTEAFF. CDR3 DNA sequence: TGTGCCAGCAGCTTGGGGCCCCTCACTGAAGCTTTCTTT.

The chain carries TRBV5-6 and TRBJ1-1, with a weak D call TRBD1 (5 bases). CDR1 SGHDT and CDR2 YYEEEE come from the germline V gene. This CDR3 has 13 amino acids. V gave up 4 bases and J gave up 1 base, with 8 bases separating them. The CDR3 sequence: CASSTGGNTEAFF. Written as DNA, the CDR3 is TGTGCCAGCAGCACAGGTGGGAACACTGAAGCTTTCTTT.

The V gene is TRBV3-1 (or the pseudogene TRBV3-2), the J gene TRBJ2-2; D is possibly TRBD1 (6 bases). Germline CDR1 is LGHDT and CDR2 is YNNKEL (reference sequence). Trimming removed 0 bases from V and 4 bases from J, with 9 bases in between. This CDR3 comprises 15 residues. DNA for the CDR3: TGTGCCAGCAGCCAAGAACAGGGATCCACCGGGGAGCTGTTTTTT. Translation gives CASSQEQGSTGELFF.

This sequence joins TRBV30 and TRBJ2-7, with 13 bases aligning to TRBD2. Germline V CDR1 and CDR2: GTSNPN, SVGIG (reference sequence). The length of the CDR3 is 14 residues. Unmatched junction bases numbered 5, after V lost 5 bases and J lost 4 bases. The CDR3 bases are TGTGCCTGGGGACTAGCGGGAGTTAGGTACGAGCAGTACTTC. This gives the protein CAWGLAGVRYEQYF. Full variable domain (remainder filled in from reference TRBV30 and TRBJ2-7): SQTIHQWPATLVQPVGSPLSLECTVEGTSNPNLYWYRQAAGRGLQLLFYSVGIGQISSEVPQNLSASRPQDRQFILSSKKLLLSDSGFYLCAWGLAGVRYEQYFGPGTRLTVT.

The rearrangement joins TRBV4-1 to TRBJ2-5; the D gene is possibly TRBD1 (8 bases). Germline V gene sequence: CDR1 MGHRA, CDR2 YSYEKL. The CDR3 covers 14 residues. V lost 0 bases and J lost 9, with 14 bases in between. CDR3 DNA: TGCGCCAGCAGCCAAGAACAGGGGGGGAGACCCCAGTACTTC. Translated: CASSQEQGGRPQYF.

The chain has TRBV19 and TRBJ1-3, with 8 bases matching TRBD1. The J segment lost 1 base and the V segment lost 8 bases, leaving 7 bases of the junction unmatched. CDR1 is LNHDA and CDR2 is SQIVND in the germline V gene (reference sequence). This CDR3 comprises 15 residues. CDR3 nucleotide sequence: TGTGCCAGTGGGTGGACAGGGAGGTCTGGAAACACCATATATTTT. It encodes CASGWTGRSGNTIYF.

This chain links TRBV3-1 (or the pseudogene TRBV3-2) with TRBJ1-6, with D unresolved. CDR3 length equals 12 residues. Trimming took 3 bases from V and 9 from J, leaving 6 bases between them. Per the germline V gene, CDR1 is LGHDT and CDR2 is YNNKEL (reference sequence). CDR3 coding DNA: TGTGCCAGCAGCCAGGCTGGTTCACCCCTCCACTTT. Translated, it gives CASSQAGSPLHF.

The chain carries TRBV2 and TRBJ2-2; D uncertain. CDR1 and CDR2 (germline): SNHLY, FYNNEI. The CDR3 consists of 14 residues. V lost 3 bases to trimming and J lost 1 base, with 6 bases between them. For the CDR3, the DNA is TGTGCCAGCAGTGAGGTTAGGAACACCGGGGAGCTGTTTTTT. It encodes CASSEVRNTGELFF.

The chain combines TRBV5-1 with TRBJ1-3, with TRBD1 as a possible D gene (6 bases). V lost 0 bases and J 0 bases, leaving 10 bases between the germline ends. The CDR3 sequence is 16 residues long. Germline CDR1 is SGHRS and CDR2 is YFSETQ. This CDR3 is CASSLAGVSSGNTIYF. CDR3 coding DNA: TGCGCCAGCAGCTTGGCAGGGGTTTCCTCTGGAAACACCATATATTTT. The full variable domain, with the rest looked up from reference TRBV5-1 and TRBJ1-3, is KAGVTQTPRYLIKTRGQQVTLSCSPISGHRSVSWYQQTPGQGLQFLFEYFSETQRNKGNFPGRFSGRQFSNSRSEMNVSTLELGDSALYLCASSLAGVSSGNTIYFGEGSWLTVV.

The rearrangement links TRBV15 to TRBJ2-3; TRBD2 agrees at 7 bases. CDR3 size: 16 residues. Per the germline V gene, CDR1 is LNHNV and CDR2 is YYDKDF (reference sequence). Unmatched junction bases numbered 10, after V lost 5 bases and J lost 2 bases. The CDR3: CATSYSIGTNTDTQYF. For the CDR3, the DNA is TGTGCCACCAGCTACTCCATCGGGACTAACACAGATACGCAGTATTTT.

The V and J genes are TRBV3-1 (or the pseudogene TRBV3-2) and TRBJ2-1; 8 bases map to TRBD2. The V gene's germline CDR1 is LGHDT and CDR2 YNNKEL (reference sequence). V trimming: 6 bases; J trimming: 9 bases; junction bases outside the gene matches: 7. This CDR3 region has 13 residues. Here the CDR3 reads CASRGSGSGEQFF. The DNA for the CDR3 is TGTGCCAGCAGGGGAAGCGGGAGCGGTGAGCAGTTCTTC.

The chain carries TRBV3-1 (or the pseudogene TRBV3-2) and TRBJ1-2; D unclear. CDR3 length: 16 residues. Germline V gene sequence: CDR1 LGHDT, CDR2 YNNKEL (reference sequence). V lost 1 base to trimming and J lost 0 bases, with 12 bases between them. The CDR3 bases are TGTGCCAGCAGCCAAGCCTACGGGGTCTCTAACTATGGCTACACCTTC. Protein product: CASSQAYGVSNYGYTF.

The chain joins TRBV5-6 to TRBJ1-4; no reliable D call. Germline V CDR1 and CDR2: SGHDT, YYEEEE. V was cut by 2 bases and J by 7 bases, with 12 bases left in between. This CDR3 contains 14 residues. The CDR3 nucleotides are TGTGCCAGCAGCTTCCCCAGGCTTGGTGAAAAACTGTTTTTT. It encodes CASSFPRLGEKLFF.

V gene TRBV11-2 combines with J gene TRBJ2-1; D might be TRBD1 (5 bases). V lost 0 bases, J lost 4 bases, and 7 bases lay in between. The CDR3 contains 14 residues. Germline CDR1 and CDR2: SGHAT and FQNNGV. The CDR3 region has the DNA TGTGCCAGCAGCTTAGATACAGGATACAATGAGCAGTTCTTC. Translation: CASSLDTGYNEQFF.

The J gene is TRBJ2-3, the V gene TRBV7-2; 8 bases agree with TRBD2. This CDR3 contains 13 residues. Looked up from germline, CDR1 is SGHTA and CDR2 is FQGNSA. V shed 5 bases and J 4 bases; nucleotides not matched to a gene: 2. DNA for the CDR3: TGTGCCAGCAGCCTCGGGGGGGCAGATACGCAGTATTTT. Its protein product is CASSLGGADTQYF.

This chain joins TRBV7-9 and TRBJ2-7; the D gene is possibly TRBD1 (6 bases). Trimming left V 1 base short and J 6 bases short, with 13 bases between. The CDR3 contains 14 residues. CDR1 is SEHNR and CDR2 is FQNEAQ in the germline V gene (reference sequence). The CDR3 loop is CASSLGTVAGEQYF. CDR3 bases: TGTGCCAGCAGCTTAGGGACAGTAGCAGGCGAGCAGTACTTC.

The genes are TRBV10-3 and TRBJ2-7, with 12 bases that match TRBD2. The CDR3 extends over 16 amino acids. Germline CDR1 and CDR2: ENHRY and SYGVKD. Losses at the gene ends were 6 bases for V and 1 base for J; bases not matched to a gene: 7. This CDR3 is CAISHTTSGSSYEQYF. CDR3 bases: TGTGCCATCAGCCATACGACTAGCGGGAGTTCCTACGAGCAGTACTTC.

The rearrangement uses TRBV30 and TRBJ2-2; tentative D call: TRBD2 (5 bases). This CDR3 region has 15 residues. Trimming removed 4 bases from V and 0 bases from J, with 12 bases in between. CDR1 is GTSNPN and CDR2 is SVGIG in the germline V gene (reference sequence). The CDR3, as DNA: TGTGCCTGGACGAACTGGGGAGCGAACACCGGGGAGCTGTTTTTT. It specifies CAWTNWGANTGELFF.